These T cell receptor beta chains were read from a single sample in a study of glioma-infiltrating T cells. TCRdb recomputed calls from the multiplex PCR reads with MiXCR, one row per CDR3 protein. Of more than 350,000 distinct CDR3 sequences listed, roughly two fifths are singletons. Sequencing used glioma tissue, nonneoplastic brain tissue, or PBMCs (not recorded which). Receptor source: a human donor with low-grade glioma or glioblastoma, undergoing nonglioma brain surgery, or in good health (not recorded which). The CDR3 runs from the conserved cysteine through the conserved F or W. A D gene is named only where the DNA matches it firmly. Clone size is stated in some rows and not others, as once, few, many or a class when expanded.

j_call clone_size cdr3_length d_call v_call cdr3_nt cdr3_aa
TRBJ1-2 many 14 NA TRBV4-3 TGCGCCAGCAGCCAAAGGAGCGGGGGTCCTGGCTACACCTTC CASSQRSGGPGYTF
TRBJ1-5 NA 13 NA TRBV28 TGTGCCAGCATTTTACGAGGAAATCAGCCCCAGCATTTT CASILRGNQPQHF
TRBJ2-4 NA 14 NA TRBV20-1 TGCAGTGCTAGAGATAGAGACAGGCGATACATTCAGTACTTC CSARDRDRRYIQYF
TRBJ1-3 many 17 NA TRBV6-1 TGTGCCAGCAGTGACGAACCAGGCTGGAGCTCTGGAAACACCATATATTTT CASSDEPGWSSGNTIYF
TRBJ2-2 NA 15 NA TRBV6-9 TGTGCCAGCAGTTATTCTGCAGGGGTCACCGGGGAGCTGTTTTTT CASSYSAGVTGELFF
TRBJ2-1 NA 16 NA TRBV20-1 TGCAGTGCTAGCTTCAAGGGTAGTCAGGGATCTAATGAGCAGTTCTTC CSASFKGSQGSNEQFF
TRBJ1-1 NA 15 NA TRBV25-1 TGTGCCAGCAGTCCCCAGGTCGCAGTGAACACTGAAGCTTTCTTT CASSPQVAVNTEAFF
TRBJ2-5 NA 12 NA TRBV3-1 TGTGCCAGCAGCCAAGTCCCTGAGACCCAGTACTTC CASSQVPETQYF
TRBJ2-7 few 14 NA TRBV18 TGTGCCAGCTCACCGGACCCAGCGGCGCGCGAGCAGTACTTC CASSPDPAAREQYF
TRBJ1-2 few 15 NA TRBV28 TGTGCCAGCAGTTTAAGTTTCCCAGACAACTATGGCTACACCTTC CASSLSFPDNYGYTF
TRBJ1-5 NA 18 NA TRBV7-2 TGTGCCAGCAGCTTAGGAGACCTGGGACACTCGGGCAATCAGCCCCAGCATTTT CASSLGDLGHSGNQPQHF
TRBJ2-1 few 15 NA TRBV4-1 TGCGCCAGCAGCCATATCGGGTCCCCTTACAATGAGCAGTTCTTC CASSHIGSPYNEQFF
TRBJ2-7 once 15 NA TRBV7-2 TGTGCCAGCAGCTTAGATCCCTTCGGGGTATACGAGCAGTACTTC CASSLDPFGVYEQYF
TRBJ2-5 many 15 NA TRBV6-1 TGTGCCAGCAGTGCAAACGGACAGCTGAGAGAGACCCAGTACTTC CASSANGQLRETQYF
TRBJ1-1 NA 10 NA TRBV29-1 TGCAGCGTTCCGGGAACTGAAGCTTTCTTT CSVPGTEAFF
TRBJ2-7 once 19 NA TRBV4-1 TGCGCCAGCAGCCAAATACCGCTGTGGGGGGACGAAGGATACTACGAGCAGTACTTC CASSQIPLWGDEGYYEQYF
TRBJ2-7 NA 13 TRBD1 TRBV15 TGTGCCACCAGCAGGGAGTCAGGGGGCCCCCGGTACTTC CATSRESGGPRYF
TRBJ1-4 NA 14 NA TRBV6-1 TGTGCCAGCAGGTTACGCACGGGAAATGAAAAACTGTTTTTT CASRLRTGNEKLFF
TRBJ2-7 few 16 NA TRBV4-2 TGTGCCAGCAGCCAAGAACAGGGGGAGGGAACCTACGAGCAGTACTTC CASSQEQGEGTYEQYF
TRBJ1-5 many 14 NA TRBV6-1 TGTGCCAGCAGTGAGGTCCGGACTCGTCAGCCCCAGCATTTT CASSEVRTRQPQHF
TRBJ2-3 NA 17 TRBD2 TRBV28 TGTGCCAGCAGCTACGGGACTAGCGGGTTTAGCACAGATACGCAGTATTTT CASSYGTSGFSTDTQYF
TRBJ1-1 NA 15 TRBD1 TRBV20-1 TGCAGTGCTGGAAAAATAGGGACAGCTAACACTGAAGCTTTCTTT CSAGKIGTANTEAFF
TRBJ2-1 NA 14 NA TRBV20-1 TGCAGTGCGACCGGACCCCTAGGTTACAATGAGCAGTTCTTC CSATGPLGYNEQFF
TRBJ1-6 once 16 NA TRBV14 TGTGCCAGCAGCCAAGCATGGGGAGCGGCGGGTTCACCCCTCCACTTT CASSQAWGAAGSPLHF
TRBJ1-2 NA 14 TRBD1 TRBV7-2 TGTGCCAGCAGTCCCAAGGACAGGATTTATGGCTACACCTTC CASSPKDRIYGYTF
TRBJ1-5 once 13 NA TRBV29-1 TGCAGCGTTGCGGATGGAATCAATCAGCCCCAGCATTTT CSVADGINQPQHF
TRBJ1-5 few 17 NA TRBV10-3 TGTGCCATCAGTGAGTCGAGAGGCTGGCAGGGAAATCAGCCCCAGCATTTT CAISESRGWQGNQPQHF
TRBJ1-6 NA 15 NA TRBV6-2/TRBV6-3 TGTGCCAGCTTACGCGGGGCCACCTATAATTCAACCCTCCACTTT CASLRGATYNSTLHF